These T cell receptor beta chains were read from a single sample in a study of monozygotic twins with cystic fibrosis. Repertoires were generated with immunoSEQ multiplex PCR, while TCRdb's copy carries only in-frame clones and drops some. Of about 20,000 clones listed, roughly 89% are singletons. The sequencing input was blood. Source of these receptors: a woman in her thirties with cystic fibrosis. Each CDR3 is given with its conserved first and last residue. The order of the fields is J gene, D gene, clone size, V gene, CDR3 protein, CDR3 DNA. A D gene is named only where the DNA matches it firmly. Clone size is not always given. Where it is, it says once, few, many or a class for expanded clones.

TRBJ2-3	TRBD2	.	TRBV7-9	CASSLGPRTRGTDTQYF	TGTGCCAGCAGCCTCGGGCCCAGGACTAGGGGCACAGATACGCAGTATTTT
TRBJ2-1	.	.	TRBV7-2	CASSLEGRNEQFF	TGTGCCAGCAGCTTAGAGGGGAGGAATGAGCAGTTCTTC
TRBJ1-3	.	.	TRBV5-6	CASSLGAGNTIYF	TGTGCCAGCAGCTTGGGTGCGGGAAACACCATATATTTT
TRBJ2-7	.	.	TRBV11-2	CASSFFPHSDGTYEQYF	TGTGCCAGCAGCTTTTTCCCACACTCCGACGGTACCTACGAGCAGTACTTC
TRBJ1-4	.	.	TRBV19	CASRVRGSNEKLFF	TGTGCCAGTAGGGTGAGAGGGTCTAATGAAAAACTGTTTTTT
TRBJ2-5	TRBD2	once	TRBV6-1	CASSELAGGQETQYF	TGTGCCAGCAGTGAACTAGCGGGGGGGCAAGAGACCCAGTACTTC
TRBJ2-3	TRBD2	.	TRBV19	CASSIGTSGGTDTQYF	TGTGCCAGTAGTATCGGGACTAGCGGGGGCACAGATACGCAGTATTTT
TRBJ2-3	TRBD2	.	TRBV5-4	CASSSVPTSGNTQYF	TGTGCCAGCAGCTCCGTCCCGACTAGCGGTAATACGCAGTATTTT
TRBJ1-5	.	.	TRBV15	CATSRDWNQPQHF	TGTGCCACCAGCAGAGATTGGAATCAGCCCCAGCATTTT
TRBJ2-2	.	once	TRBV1	CTSSQDLASGGPTGELFF	TGCACCAGCAGCCAAGATCTCGCGAGCGGGGGGCCCACCGGGGAGCTGTTTTTT
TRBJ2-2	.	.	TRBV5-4	CASSVNTGELFF	TGTGCCAGCAGCGTAAACACCGGGGAGCTGTTTTTT
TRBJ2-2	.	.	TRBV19	CASFRTEPGELFF	TGTGCCAGCTTCAGGACTGAGCCAGGGGAGCTGTTTTTT
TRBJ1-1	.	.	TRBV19	CASSIRTAYPNTEAFF	TGTGCCAGTAGTATTCGGACAGCTTACCCGAACACTGAAGCTTTCTTT
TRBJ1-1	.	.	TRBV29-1	CSTPGTGPEAFF	TGCAGCACCCCGGGTACGGGGCCTGAAGCTTTCTTT
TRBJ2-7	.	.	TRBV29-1	CSVEDGTVSYEQYF	TGCAGCGTTGAAGATGGGACCGTATCCTACGAGCAGTACTTC
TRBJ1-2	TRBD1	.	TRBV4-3	CASSDEGRGIIDGYTF	TGCGCCAGCAGCGATGAGGGCAGGGGGATTATTGATGGCTACACCTTC
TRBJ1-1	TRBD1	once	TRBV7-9	CASSLGDRVDTEAFF	TGTGCCAGCAGCTTAGGGGACAGGGTAGACACTGAAGCTTTCTTT
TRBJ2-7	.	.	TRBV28	CASSLPPWQAHEQYF	TGTGCCAGCAGTTTACCGCCGTGGCAGGCCCACGAGCAGTACTTC
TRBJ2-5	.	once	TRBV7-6	CASSHEGTQYF	TGTGCCAGCAGCCACGAGGGGACCCAGTACTTC
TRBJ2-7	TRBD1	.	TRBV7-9	CASSWTGSSYEQYF	TGTGCCAGCAGCTGGACAGGGAGCTCCTACGAGCAGTACTTC
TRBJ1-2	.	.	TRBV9	CASSVDQGNYGYTF	TGTGCCAGCAGCGTAGACCAGGGTAACTATGGCTACACCTTC
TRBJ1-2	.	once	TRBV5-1	CASSLAGFGYTF	TGCGCCAGCAGCTTGGCCGGGTTCGGCTACACCTTC
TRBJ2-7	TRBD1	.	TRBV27	CASSLVDRFYYEQYF	TGTGCCAGCAGTTTAGTGGACAGGTTCTACTACGAGCAGTACTTC
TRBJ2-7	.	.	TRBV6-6	CASSYETRGEQYF	TGTGCCAGCAGTTACGAGACTAGGGGCGAGCAGTACTTC
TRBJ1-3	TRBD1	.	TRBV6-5	CASRRDRASGNTIYF	TGTGCCAGCAGGCGGGACAGGGCCTCTGGAAACACCATATATTTT
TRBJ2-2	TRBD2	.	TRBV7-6	CASSLGLAGKRTGELFF	TGTGCCAGCAGCTTAGGACTAGCGGGGAAGAGAACCGGGGAGCTGTTTTTT
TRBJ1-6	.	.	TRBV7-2	CASSFRSGNSPLHF	TGTGCCAGCAGCTTTCGAAGCGGTAATTCACCCCTCCACTTT
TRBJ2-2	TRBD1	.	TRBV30	CAWETGGTDTGELFF	TGTGCCTGGGAAACAGGGGGAACGGACACCGGGGAGCTGTTTTTT
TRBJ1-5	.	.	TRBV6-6	CASSYRGVSNQPQHF	TGTGCCAGCAGTTACAGGGGGGTGAGCAATCAGCCCCAGCATTTT
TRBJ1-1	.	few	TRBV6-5	CASSYSTGLGTEAFF	TGTGCCAGCAGTTACTCCACAGGCCTGGGCACTGAAGCTTTCTTT
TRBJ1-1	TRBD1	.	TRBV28	CASSSGQFEAFF	TGTGCCAGCAGTTCGGGACAGTTTGAAGCTTTCTTT
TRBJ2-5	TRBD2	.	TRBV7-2	CASSLELAEETQYF	TGTGCCAGCAGCTTAGAACTAGCGGAAGAGACCCAGTACTTC
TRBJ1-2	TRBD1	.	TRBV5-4	CASREQGAQRNGYTF	TGTGCCAGCAGAGAACAGGGGGCGCAGAGAAATGGCTACACCTTC